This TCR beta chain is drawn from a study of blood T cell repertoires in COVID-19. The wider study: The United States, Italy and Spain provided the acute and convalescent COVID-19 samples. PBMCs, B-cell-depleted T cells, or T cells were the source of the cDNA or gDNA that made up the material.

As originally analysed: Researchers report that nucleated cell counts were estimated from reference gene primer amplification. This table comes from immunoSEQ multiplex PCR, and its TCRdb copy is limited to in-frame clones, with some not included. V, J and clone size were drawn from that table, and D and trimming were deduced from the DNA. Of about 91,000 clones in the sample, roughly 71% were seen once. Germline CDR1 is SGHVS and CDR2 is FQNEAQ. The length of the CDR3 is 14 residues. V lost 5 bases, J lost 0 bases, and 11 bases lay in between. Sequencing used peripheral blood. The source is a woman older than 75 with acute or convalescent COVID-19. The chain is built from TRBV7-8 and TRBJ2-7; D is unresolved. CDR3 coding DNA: TGTGCCAGCAGCCCAGGATCTTCCTCCTACGAGCAGTACTTC. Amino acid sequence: CASSPGSSSYEQYF.